This T cell receptor beta chain came from a study of STAT3 mutations in large granular lymphocyte leukemia. Study results and limitations: Every T-LGLL patient had at least one immunodominant TCRbeta clonotype.

Sequencing used immunoSEQ multiplex PCR; TCRdb keeps in-frame clones, though not all of them. Here the sample spans 9,500 to 12,000 clones, 88% being singletons. With regard to this clone: No antigen is known for it.

The material sequenced was peripheral blood mononuclear cells. The sequence came from a man in his sixties with T-cell large granular lymphocyte leukemia. Some clones in this sample may be carry-over from other donors' samples.

As DNA, the CDR3 is TGTGCCAGCAGCAGGGGGGCGCTCTACGAGCAGTACTTC. The encoded protein is CASSRGALYEQYF. The chain recombines TRBV9 with TRBJ2-7; D is possibly TRBD1 or TRBD2 (6 bases each). Germline CDR1 SGDLS, CDR2 YYNGEE. The V end was cut by 4 bases, the J end by 3 bases, with 11 bases between. The CDR3 runs to 13 residues.